Presented here are 25 T cell receptor beta chains from one specimen sequenced in a study of CD8 T cells in ankylosing spondylitis. Overall study findings and caveats: Blood of patients with ankylosing spondylitis appeared to be characterized by a TCR beta motif of eight or nine highly homologous variants.

These receptors' targets are unknown. TCRdb itself ran the 5' RACE reads through MiXCR, one entry per CDR3 protein. The sample records about 500,000 distinct CDR3 sequences, 5.3% being singletons. Material: blood, either unsorted or a sorted T cell fraction (not recorded which). These TCRs come from a male donor with ankylosing spondylitis.

This clonotype was counted ten times or more. This chain joins TRBV20-1 and TRBJ2-5, with TRBD2 matching 9 bases. Per germline, CDR1 DFQATT and CDR2 SNEGSKA (reference sequence). V trimming: 5 bases; J trimming: 5 bases; junction bases outside the gene matches: 12. This CDR3 comprises 15 residues. The CDR3 region is CSARLGGGADETQYF. For the CDR3, the DNA is TGCAGTGCTCGTTTGGGCGGGGGGGCCGACGAGACCCAGTACTTC.

This clonotype was seen a few times. The genes are TRBV14 and TRBJ1-2; 8 nucleotides line up with TRBD1. The CDR3 has 15 residues. The ends lost 4 bases at V and 6 bases at J; junction bases unmatched: 10. From germline, CDR1 is SGHDN and CDR2 FVKESK. The CDR3 region is CASSPTGERGNGYTF. CDR3 nucleotides: TGTGCCAGCAGCCCGACAGGGGAACGGGGAAATGGCTACACCTTC. Using reference TRBV14 and TRBJ1-2 for the parts outside the CDR3, the full variable domain is EAGVTQFPSHSVIEKGQTVTLRCDPISGHDNLYWYRRVMGKEIKFLLHFVKESKQDESGMPNNRFLAERTGGTYSTLKVQPAELEDSGVYFCASSPTGERGNGYTFGSGTRLTVV.

This clonotype was seen ten or more times. The chain carries TRBV11-2 and TRBJ2-7; TRBD2 aligns across 10 bases. J lost 2 bases, V lost 4 bases, and 20 bases had no gene match. The germline gives CDR1 SGHAT, CDR2 FQNNGV. The CDR3 contains 20 residues. CDR3 sequence: CASSYRIVLGESGRAYEQYF. In DNA, the CDR3 is TGTGCCAGCAGCTATCGTATAGTGTTAGGAGAAAGCGGGAGGGCCTACGAGCAGTACTTC.

In this sample, this clonotype turned up a few times. The chain recombines TRBV20-1 with TRBJ2-7; D is possibly TRBD1 or TRBD2 (6 bases each). Deletions cut 0 bases from V and 5 bases from J, with 14 bases between. The CDR3 runs 14 residues. Germline-derived CDR1 and CDR2 are DFQATT and SNEGSKA (reference sequence). This CDR3 reads CSARDRRGFDEQYF. The CDR3 DNA sequence: TGCAGTGCTAGAGATCGGAGGGGGTTCGACGAGCAGTACTTC.

The chain is built from TRBV5-1 and TRBJ1-3; no reliable D call. The CDR3 is 16 amino acids. The germline V and J ends were trimmed by 2 bases and 0 bases, with 12 bases remaining between them. CDR1 is SGHRS, CDR2 YFSETQ, per germline. CDR3 coding DNA: TGCGCCAGCAGCTTAGTCGCGGACTTCTCTGGAAACACCATATATTTT. Protein: CASSLVADFSGNTIYF.

This clonotype appeared many times. The chain recombines TRBV3-1 with TRBJ2-7; the D gene could be TRBD1 or TRBD2 (5 bases each). CDR1 is LGHDT and CDR2 is YNNKEL in the germline V gene (reference sequence). This CDR3 has 14 amino acids. With 1 base removed from V and 0 bases from J, the gap between germline ends came to 7 bases. The CDR3 sequence is CASSQGDPSYEQYF. In DNA, the CDR3 is TGTGCCAGCAGCCAAGGGGACCCCTCCTACGAGCAGTACTTC.

The chain joins TRBV29-1 to TRBJ2-1; 7 bases agree with TRBD2. The CDR3 extends over 15 amino acids. With 6 bases clipped from V and 4 bases from J, the junction kept 12 bases outside the gene matches. Germline CDR1 reads SQVTM; CDR2 reads ANQGSEA. CDR3 region: CSVGTTVPVYNEQFF. In nucleotides, the CDR3 is TGCAGCGTGGGGACTACCGTGCCAGTATACAATGAGCAGTTCTTC.

This clonotype was recorded many times. V is TRBV24-1 and J is TRBJ2-2; D gene uncertain. The CDR3 runs to 12 residues. Trimming took 7 bases from V and 2 from J, leaving 4 bases between them. Germline V gene lookup returns CDR1 KGHDR and CDR2 SFDVKD. The CDR3 reads CATSDNTGELFF. In DNA, the CDR3 is TGTGCCACCAGCGACAACACCGGGGAGCTGTTTTTT.

This clonotype came up many times. CDR3 bases: TGTGCCAGACAGGGGGTGATCGCCAAAAACATTCAGTACTTC. It translates to CARQGVIAKNIQYF. The rearrangement links TRBV12-3 or TRBV12-4 to TRBJ2-4, with TRBD1 matching 8 bases. The junction had 5 bases not matched to a gene; V was cut back by 9 bases and J by 1 base. The CDR3 loop spans 14 amino acids.

The chain carries TRBV20-1 and TRBJ2-1, with TRBD2 matching over 11 bases. V shed 6 bases, J shed 0 bases, and the junction held 10 bases outside the gene matches. The CDR3 runs 17 residues. The V gene's germline CDR1 is DFQATT and CDR2 SNEGSKA (reference sequence). In nucleotides, the CDR3 is TGCAGTGCCGACGACCTTGGACTAGCGGGCTCCTACAATGAGCAGTTCTTC. Its protein is CSADDLGLAGSYNEQFF.

This clonotype was seen at least ten times. V usage is TRBV20-1 and J usage is TRBJ2-7; the match to TRBD2 covers 11 bases. Germline CDR1 and CDR2: DFQATT and SNEGSKA (reference sequence). Losses at the gene ends were 2 bases for V and 4 bases for J; bases not matched to a gene: 7. The CDR3 has 15 residues. The chain's CDR3 is CSARNPTSGSYEQYF. CDR3 in DNA: TGCAGTGCTAGAAATCCTACTAGCGGGAGTTACGAGCAGTACTTC.

The chain recombines TRBV7-9 with TRBJ2-7, with 9 bases lining up with TRBD1. Germline values: CDR1 SEHNR, CDR2 FQNEAQ (reference sequence). The CDR3 is made up of 16 amino acids. The trim removed 4 bases at V and 3 bases at J, leaving 10 bases unmatched. CDR3 loop: CASSSNPGQGHYEQYF. Here the CDR3 DNA reads TGTGCCAGCAGCTCAAACCCGGGACAGGGCCACTACGAGCAGTACTTC.

In its sample, this clonotype was seen many times. The chain carries TRBV6-4 and TRBJ1-1, with a tentative D call TRBD1 (6 bases). The germline V gene has CDR1 MRHNA and CDR2 SNTAGT. Deletions cut 0 bases from V and 4 bases from J, with 12 bases between. The CDR3 spans 15 residues. In DNA form, the CDR3 reads TGTGCCAGCAGTGACTCGGTTTGGGGGGCCACTGAAGCTTTCTTT. Amino acid sequence: CASSDSVWGATEAFF.

The table lists this clonotype with many counts. The rearrangement links TRBV4-3 to TRBJ1-1, with D unresolved. The germline V and J ends were trimmed by 4 bases and 1 base, with 13 bases remaining between them. The V gene's germline CDR1 is LGHNA and CDR2 YSLEER. The CDR3 sequence is 15 residues long. Here the CDR3 DNA reads TGCGCCAGCAGCCCGAGGTCTCGAGGGAACACTGAAGCTTTCTTT. It encodes CASSPRSRGNTEAFF.

This clonotype occurred many times. The rearrangement uses TRBV2 and TRBJ1-5, with TRBD1 matching over 8 bases. The CDR3 is 14 amino acids. From germline, CDR1 is SNHLY and CDR2 FYNNEI. J was trimmed by 5 bases and V by 6 bases; bases with no gene match: 6. The CDR3 reads CASSGTGGYQPQHF. CDR3 sequence (DNA): TGTGCCAGCAGCGGGACAGGTGGGTATCAGCCCCAGCATTTT.

This clonotype was found many times. V gene TRBV20-1 combines with J gene TRBJ2-4; D is ambiguous. Between the trimmed V and J ends, which lost 3 bases and 7 bases, there was a span of 22 bases. The CDR3 extends over 16 amino acids. The germline CDR1 and CDR2 sequences are DFQATT and SNEGSKA (reference sequence). The CDR3 region is CSARGRGAAAWNIQYF. The CDR3 nucleotides are TGCAGTGCTAGGGGCCGAGGCGCTGCGGCGTGGAACATTCAGTACTTC.

This clonotype was counted at least ten times. The rearrangement links TRBV16 to TRBJ1-1; D is possibly TRBD1 (5 bases). This CDR3 is 11 amino acids long. Trimming pared 2 bases from V and 10 bases from J, leaving 8 bases between. Germline-derived CDR1 and CDR2 are KGHSY and FQNENV. CDR3 DNA sequence: TGTGCCAGCAGCCAAGCAAGGGGAGCTTTCTTT. It encodes CASSQARGAFF.

The chain is built from TRBV20-1 and TRBJ2-7, with TRBD2 identical over 8 bases. Germline assignment: CDR1 DFQATT and CDR2 SNEGSKA (reference sequence). V gave up 7 bases and J gave up 2 bases; unmatched junction bases: 10. This CDR3 region has 14 residues. This chain's CDR3 is CSVSGKGRAYEQYF. The CDR3 nucleotides read TGCAGTGTTAGCGGGAAGGGGAGGGCCTACGAGCAGTACTTC.

There are many counts of this clonotype. The V call is TRBV7-9, the J call TRBJ2-6, with 10 bases matching TRBD1. Trimming took 7 bases from V and 3 from J; bases not matched to a gene: 6. This CDR3 spans 16 amino acids. CDR1 is SEHNR, CDR2 FQNEAQ, per germline (reference sequence). In DNA, the CDR3 is TGTGCCAGCACGAGGGACAGGGGATTTGGGGCCAACGTCCTGACTTTC. This gives the protein CASTRDRGFGANVLTF.

The V call is TRBV14, the J call TRBJ2-7; D not certain. CDR3 length: 15 residues. CDR1 is SGHDN, CDR2 FVKESK, per germline. V was clipped by 0 bases and J by 3 bases, with 12 bases between them. The CDR3 DNA follows: TGTGCCAGCAGCCAAGATCTCAGTGGGGTCTACGAGCAGTACTTC. This gives the protein CASSQDLSGVYEQYF.

With regard to this clonotype: This may be a read error: a much more frequent sequence differs by one nucleotide. The J gene is TRBJ2-2, the V gene TRBV10-3; TRBD2 agrees at 11 bases. CDR3 length equals 15 residues. Germline V gene data show CDR1 as ENHRY and CDR2 as SYGVKD. Here the CDR3 reads CAINPSGRNTGELLF. In nucleotides, the CDR3 is TGTGCCATCAACCCTAGCGGGAGGAACACCGGGGAGCTGCTTTTT.

The sample holds a few counts of this clonotype. CDR3 loop: CASSLFVRGSETQYF. The CDR3 region has the DNA TGCGCCAGCAGCCTCTTCGTTCGCGGGAGTGAGACCCAGTACTTC. V is TRBV5-1 and J is TRBJ2-5; 7 nucleotides line up with TRBD2. Unmatched junction bases numbered 11, after V lost 4 bases and J lost 5 bases. CDR3 length equals 15 residues. Per the germline V gene, CDR1 is SGHRS and CDR2 is YFSETQ.

This clonotype was seen ten or more times. V gene TRBV7-9 combines with J gene TRBJ2-1, with D possibly being TRBD1 (6 bases). CDR1 is SEHNR, CDR2 FQNEAQ, per germline (reference sequence). The CDR3 runs 13 residues. Trimming removed 5 bases from V and 7 bases from J, with 12 bases in between. CDR3 region: CASSLIQGNEQFF. CDR3 nucleotides: TGTGCCAGCAGCCTAATACAGGGAAATGAGCAGTTCTTC.

This clonotype was counted ten times or more. This sequence joins TRBV12-3 or TRBV12-4 and TRBJ1-1; D is unresolved. The CDR3 runs to 16 residues. Trimming left V 6 bases short and J 0 bases short, with 17 bases between. CDR3 in amino acids: CASSPMTSLMNTEAFF. CDR3 coding DNA: TGTGCCAGCAGCCCAATGACGAGTCTCATGAACACTGAAGCTTTCTTT.

This clonotype has ten or more counts. As DNA, the CDR3 is TGTGCCAGCAGCCGAACAGGGATGACTCAAGAGACCCAGTACTTC. Translated: CASSRTGMTQETQYF. The V gene is TRBV11-2, the J gene TRBJ2-5; perhaps TRBD1 as D (6 bases). The length of the CDR3 is 15 residues. The germline V and J ends were trimmed by 5 bases and 2 bases, with 15 bases remaining between them. From germline, CDR1 is SGHAT and CDR2 FQNNGV.